This TCR beta chain was sequenced for a study of T cells after yellow fever vaccination. The CDR3 runs to 16 residues. The germline V gene has CDR1 MNHEY and CDR2 SMNVEV (reference sequence). Trimming took 5 bases from V and 6 from J, leaving 20 bases between them. Using its own MiXCR run on the 5' RACE reads, TCRdb lists one record per CDR3 protein. The table shows about 74,000 distinct CDR3 sequences, with roughly 7.4% occurring only once. V usage is TRBV27 and J usage is TRBJ1-5; D is perhaps TRBD1 (5 bases). This specimen was CD8+ T cells sorted from PBMCs, taken 4 to 6 days after the first yellow fever vaccination. This receptor was obtained from a young man who received the YFV17D yellow fever vaccine. The CDR3 bases are TGTGCCAGCAGTCCCTTGCCGGGGGAGCTTGGTCAGCCCCAGCATTTT. The encoded protein is CASSPLPGELGQPQHF.